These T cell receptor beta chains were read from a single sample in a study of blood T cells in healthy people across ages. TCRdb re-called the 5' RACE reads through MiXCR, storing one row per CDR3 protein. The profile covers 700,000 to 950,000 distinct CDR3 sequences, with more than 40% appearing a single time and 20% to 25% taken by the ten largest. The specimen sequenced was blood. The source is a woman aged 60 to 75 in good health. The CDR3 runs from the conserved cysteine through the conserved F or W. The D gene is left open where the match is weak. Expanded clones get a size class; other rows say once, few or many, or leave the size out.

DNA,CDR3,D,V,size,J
TGTGCCAGCAGCTTAGATCGGAGGGGTAACTATGGCTACACCTTC,CASSLDRRGNYGYTF,.,TRBV7-9,.,TRBJ1-2
TGTGCCAGCAGTTTTGGTAGGGAGGCCGAGCAGTACTTC,CASSFGREAEQYF,.,TRBV12-3/TRBV12-4,.,TRBJ2-7
TGTGCCAGCAGTGTCGGACAGGGGTTTAATGAAAAACTGTTTTTT,CASSVGQGFNEKLFF,TRBD1,TRBV12-3/TRBV12-4,.,TRBJ1-4
TGTGCCAGCAGCCGGGGACTGCGTTACAATGAGCAGTTCTTC,CASSRGLRYNEQFF,.,TRBV5-6,.,TRBJ2-1
TGCGCCAGCAGCCAAACACAGGGGTCTAATGAAAAACTGTTTTTT,CASSQTQGSNEKLFF,TRBD1,TRBV4-3,.,TRBJ1-4
TGTGCCAGCAGTCCAGACAGGGGCGCCTATAATTCACCCCTCCACTTT,CASSPDRGAYNSPLHF,TRBD1,TRBV28,.,TRBJ1-6
TGTGCCAGCAGCTTGGGGTTTCGACAGGGCCTCAATGAGCAGTTCTTC,CASSLGFRQGLNEQFF,TRBD1,TRBV5-8,.,TRBJ2-1
TGCAGCGTTGCACATACCGGGACTAGCGGGAGATTTGGAGAGACCCAGTTCTTC,CSVAHTGTSGRFGETQFF,TRBD2,TRBV29-1,.,TRBJ2-1
TGTGCCAGCAGTTGGGGACGGAAGAACACTGAAGCTTTCTTT,CASSWGRKNTEAFF,.,TRBV6-5,.,TRBJ1-1
TGTGCCAGTTTGCGGGACAGCGAACTCTATGGCTACACCTTC,CASLRDSELYGYTF,TRBD1,TRBV10-3,.,TRBJ1-2
TGTGCCAGCAGTTACACTGACACTGAAGCTTTCTTT,CASSYTDTEAFF,.,TRBV12-3/TRBV12-4,.,TRBJ1-1
TGTGCCAGCAGCGCACGGCCGACTAGCGGGAGGACCCTAAAGAACATTCAGTACTTC,CASSARPTSGRTLKNIQYF,TRBD2,TRBV7-8,many,TRBJ2-4
TGTGCCAGCAGCTCACCGGTGTGGGGGAAAGGGAGCACTGAAGCTTTCTTT,CASSSPVWGKGSTEAFF,.,TRBV7-8,.,TRBJ1-1
TGTGCCAGCAGCCCCGGTGTCGGGACAGGGAAGTCCTACGAGCAGTACTTC,CASSPGVGTGKSYEQYF,TRBD1,TRBV7-8,few,TRBJ2-7
TGCAGTGTCACGTCCCTGGCGGGAGTGAGCACAGATACGCAGTATTTT,CSVTSLAGVSTDTQYF,TRBD2,TRBV20-1,.,TRBJ2-3
TGTGCCAGCACCCGACCGGGACACGAAGGGACCCAGTACTTC,CASTRPGHEGTQYF,.,TRBV28,few,TRBJ2-5
TGTGCCAGCAGTTCACCCGGCGGGGTGAGGGTCGAGCAGTACTTC,CASSSPGGVRVEQYF,.,TRBV6-2/TRBV6-3,many,TRBJ2-7
TGTGCCAGCAGTGAGGGAATAGAGAATGGCTACACCTTC,CASSEGIENGYTF,.,TRBV2,few,TRBJ1-2
TGCAGTGCCCATAACCCGTCCCGTTCCTACGAGCAGTACTTC,CSAHNPSRSYEQYF,.,TRBV20-1,.,TRBJ2-7
TGTGCCAGCTCACCACAACAGGGAGGGTCCTACGAGCAGTACTTC,CASSPQQGGSYEQYF,.,TRBV18,few,TRBJ2-7
TGTGCTAGTGGTTTATACAGGGATTCCTACGAGCAGTACTTC,CASGLYRDSYEQYF,.,TRBV12-5,.,TRBJ2-7
TGTGCCAGCAGCGCCCCCCGGGACACCTTACACTCCTACGAGCAGTACTTC,CASSAPRDTLHSYEQYF,.,TRBV5-6,.,TRBJ2-7
TGTGCCAGTGTACCGGGCCCGAATTACAATGAGCAGTTCTTC,CASVPGPNYNEQFF,.,TRBV19,.,TRBJ2-1
TGTGCCAGCAGTTACTCTGGGGGGCGCGGATATGGCTACACCTTC,CASSYSGGRGYGYTF,.,TRBV6-5,.,TRBJ1-2
TGTGCCAGCAGTTATTCCTTTTACTCCATGAACACTGAAGCTTTCTTT,CASSYSFYSMNTEAFF,.,TRBV6-5,.,TRBJ1-1
TGTGCCGGCGGGACTAGCGGAGAGACCCAGTACTTC,CAGGTSGETQYF,TRBD2,TRBV2,.,TRBJ2-5
TGTGCCAGCAATTTTTCGGGGGGCGATCAGCCCCAGCATTTT,CASNFSGGDQPQHF,.,TRBV12-3/TRBV12-4,.,TRBJ1-5
TGCAGTGCTAGATACCCTCACTTTAGCTCCTACGAGCAGTACTTC,CSARYPHFSSYEQYF,.,TRBV20-1,few,TRBJ2-7
TGTGCCAGCAGCCCAGCCCCTAGCGGGAGGGGTTACGAGCAGTACTTC,CASSPAPSGRGYEQYF,TRBD2,TRBV3-1,.,TRBJ2-7
TGCGCCAGCAGCCAAGCGGCCGGAGTGGGGGATACGCAGTATTTT,CASSQAAGVGDTQYF,.,TRBV4-1,.,TRBJ2-3
TGTGCCAGCAGTGTAAGCGGCAGTCACGAGCAGTACTTC,CASSVSGSHEQYF,.,TRBV12-3/TRBV12-4,.,TRBJ2-7
TGTGCCAGCAGAGAAGACGGGAACTATGGCTACACCTTC,CASREDGNYGYTF,.,TRBV6-5,.,TRBJ1-2
TGTGCCAGCAGTCACCCGTGGGATGAGCAGTTCTTC,CASSHPWDEQFF,.,TRBV7-9,few,TRBJ2-1
TGTGCCAGCAGCCCTGGGGCGCATACGCAGTATTTT,CASSPGAHTQYF,.,TRBV7-3,few,TRBJ2-3
TGTGCCAGCAGCGCCGACAGTGTTAGCACAGATACGCAGTATTTT,CASSADSVSTDTQYF,.,TRBV7-8,few,TRBJ2-3
TGTGCCAGCAGAGGGACAGGGGGGAATGCGCAGTATTTT,CASRGTGGNAQYF,TRBD1,TRBV6-2/TRBV6-3,.,TRBJ2-3
TGCAGTGCAACAGGGGTGTTCAATGAGCAGTTCTTC,CSATGVFNEQFF,TRBD1,TRBV20-1,.,TRBJ2-1
TGCAGCGTTGCTAGACCTGGCTATGGCTACACCTTC,CSVARPGYGYTF,.,TRBV29-1,.,TRBJ1-2
TGTGCCAGCAGCGCCCGGGGACTAGCGGGGGGGAGCTCCTACGAGCAGTACTTC,CASSARGLAGGSSYEQYF,TRBD2,TRBV7-2,few,TRBJ2-7
TGTGCCAGCAGCAACGTCGGGTACAATGAGCAGTTCTTC,CASSNVGYNEQFF,.,TRBV7-9,.,TRBJ2-1
TGTGCCAGCAGTCACAGCGGGATTATCCACAATGAGCAGTTCTTC,CASSHSGIIHNEQFF,TRBD2,TRBV27,.,TRBJ2-1
TGTGCCAGCAGTTTCGTAAAGGGACAGGGGACCCAAGAGACCCAGTACTTC,CASSFVKGQGTQETQYF,TRBD1,TRBV6-2/TRBV6-3,.,TRBJ2-5